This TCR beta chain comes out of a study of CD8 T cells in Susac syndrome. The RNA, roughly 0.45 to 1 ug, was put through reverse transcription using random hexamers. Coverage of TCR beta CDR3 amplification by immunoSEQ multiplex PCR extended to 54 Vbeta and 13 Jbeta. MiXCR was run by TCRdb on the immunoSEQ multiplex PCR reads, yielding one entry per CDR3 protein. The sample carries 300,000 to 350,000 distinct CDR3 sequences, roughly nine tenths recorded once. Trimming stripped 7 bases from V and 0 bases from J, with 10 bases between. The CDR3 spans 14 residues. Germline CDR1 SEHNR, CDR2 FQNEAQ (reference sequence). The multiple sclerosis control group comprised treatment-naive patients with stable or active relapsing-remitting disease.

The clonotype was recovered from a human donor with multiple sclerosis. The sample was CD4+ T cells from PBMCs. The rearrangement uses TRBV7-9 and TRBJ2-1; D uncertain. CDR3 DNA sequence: TGTGCCAGCACCCACCCCGGCTCCTACAATGAGCAGTTCTTC. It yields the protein CASTHPGSYNEQFF.